This is a list of T cell receptor beta chains from one sample in a study of T cell responses to AZD1222 COVID-19 vaccine. The table came from immunoSEQ multiplex PCR; TCRdb's copy has only in-frame clones and leaves some out. The table has around 58,000 clones, approximately 88% seen once. Source: peripheral blood, taken 28 days after the second AZD1222 dose. Source of these receptors: an adult who received the AZD1222 COVID-19 vaccine. Each CDR3 is given without its conserved first and last residue.

j_call: TRBJ1-2; v_call: TRBV19; cdr3_aa: ASSIAPAGGGYT
j_call: TRBJ2-7; v_call: TRBV6-5; cdr3_aa: ASSKITGREQY
j_call: TRBJ2-5; v_call: TRBV5-1; cdr3_aa: ASSLEGRTETQY
j_call: TRBJ1-6; v_call: TRBV7-9; cdr3_aa: ASSPTGGASPLH
j_call: TRBJ1-2; v_call: TRBV25-1; cdr3_aa: ASSEYTGFGYT
j_call: TRBJ2-2; v_call: TRBV21-1; cdr3_aa: ASSKVRATGPRTGELF
j_call: TRBJ1-2; v_call: TRBV2; cdr3_aa: ASSGRAYYGYT
j_call: TRBJ1-2; v_call: TRBV13; cdr3_aa: ASSMGTGDYGYT
j_call: TRBJ1-2; v_call: TRBV12-3/TRBV12-4; cdr3_aa: ASSFRRGYT
j_call: TRBJ2-1; v_call: TRBV27; cdr3_aa: ASSFGPGGEQF
j_call: TRBJ2-5; v_call: TRBV27; cdr3_aa: ASNDASQGTQY
j_call: TRBJ2-3; v_call: TRBV2; cdr3_aa: ASNPSGRSTDTQY
j_call: TRBJ1-1; v_call: TRBV6-5; cdr3_aa: ASSYRRWSDTEAF
j_call: TRBJ2-7; v_call: TRBV19; cdr3_aa: ASSTLDSRDEQY
j_call: TRBJ1-6; v_call: TRBV11-1; cdr3_aa: ASSSGGSPLH
j_call: TRBJ1-2; v_call: TRBV28; cdr3_aa: ASRTANYGYT
j_call: TRBJ2-1; v_call: TRBV4-1; cdr3_aa: ASSASGSRGEQF
j_call: TRBJ2-7; v_call: TRBV4-1; cdr3_aa: ASSQIVLGTDPSYEQY
j_call: TRBJ2-3; v_call: TRBV5-4; cdr3_aa: ASSLPVGGRVTRDTQY
j_call: TRBJ1-1; v_call: TRBV10-3; cdr3_aa: AIRRGDTEAF
j_call: TRBJ1-5; v_call: TRBV19; cdr3_aa: ASSIGTTQPQH
j_call: TRBJ1-5; v_call: TRBV4-1; cdr3_aa: ASSRTPSEGNQPQH
j_call: TRBJ2-1; v_call: TRBV6-5; cdr3_aa: ASRPPGTGGNEQF
j_call: TRBJ1-6; v_call: TRBV7-2; cdr3_aa: ASSLAGQSSTLH
j_call: TRBJ1-5; v_call: TRBV5-6; cdr3_aa: ASSWGGQNNQPQH
j_call: TRBJ1-2; v_call: TRBV6-5; cdr3_aa: ASRRQRTGSYGYT
j_call: TRBJ1-4; v_call: TRBV6-6; cdr3_aa: ASSYRREKLF
j_call: TRBJ2-3; v_call: TRBV15; cdr3_aa: ATSRGDADTQY
j_call: TRBJ2-5; v_call: TRBV5-1; cdr3_aa: ASSLGPLGGQETQY
j_call: TRBJ2-5; v_call: TRBV6-5; cdr3_aa: ASSYQVTQETQY
j_call: TRBJ1-1; v_call: TRBV6-5; cdr3_aa: ASTSPHTNTEAF
j_call: TRBJ2-1; v_call: TRBV7-3; cdr3_aa: ASSLMGFEGNEQF
j_call: TRBJ2-3; v_call: TRBV6-5; cdr3_aa: ASSRGRSTDTQY
j_call: TRBJ1-2; v_call: TRBV9; cdr3_aa: ASSADLGRGYT
j_call: TRBJ1-1; v_call: TRBV3-1/TRBV3-2; cdr3_aa: ASSRNTQSNTEAF
j_call: TRBJ2-7; v_call: TRBV19; cdr3_aa: ATKDRGTAYEQY
j_call: TRBJ1-6; v_call: TRBV7-8; cdr3_aa: ASSASGTGFEALH
j_call: TRBJ1-1; v_call: TRBV28; cdr3_aa: ASSSTKLRNTEAF
j_call: TRBJ1-2; v_call: TRBV5-1; cdr3_aa: ASSLPGDYGYT
j_call: TRBJ1-2; v_call: TRBV20-1; cdr3_aa: SASTRGGYEGYT
j_call: TRBJ2-1; v_call: TRBV7-3; cdr3_aa: ASSYRGGLYNEQF
j_call: TRBJ1-1; v_call: TRBV7-9; cdr3_aa: ASSSGDRRETEAF
j_call: TRBJ2-5; v_call: TRBV19; cdr3_aa: ASSLTGTGPIFAETQY
j_call: TRBJ2-1; v_call: TRBV7-2; cdr3_aa: ASSFGTGGYNEQF
j_call: TRBJ2-1; v_call: TRBV3-1/TRBV3-2; cdr3_aa: ASSQDRGLAGRSSYNEQF
j_call: TRBJ2-3; v_call: TRBV27; cdr3_aa: ASSLAVSTDTQY
j_call: TRBJ1-2; v_call: TRBV11-2; cdr3_aa: ASSFPWGQDPNYGYT
j_call: TRBJ2-1; v_call: TRBV7-9; cdr3_aa: ASSLASDVYEQF
j_call: TRBJ1-5; v_call: TRBV27; cdr3_aa: ASRPGTGIQPQH
j_call: TRBJ2-7; v_call: TRBV29-1; cdr3_aa: SVRTGSGLGSYEQY